Detailed here is one TCR beta chain. This clonotype has at least ten counts. Its antigen has not been determined. The record has no base qualities; no much larger clone is one base away. Ficoll-Paque density gradient centrifugation was used to isolate PBMCs. This sample is part of a study of T-cell memory formation after mild COVID-19 (dated by TCRdb to the early 2020s). For context, the study as a whole: TCR sequence clusters from the two donors were found to be largely donor specific. In two donors, T-cell clones that expanded and contracted after mild COVID-19 were tracked by sequencing TCRalpha and TCRbeta repertoires over time. Two young, previously healthy adult volunteers, one female and one male, were included in the cohort.

The data were produced on an Illumina NovaSeq 6000. cDNA libraries for TCRalpha and TCRbeta were prepared by 5'RACE using constant-segment primers, with sample barcodes and unique molecular identifiers added. Trizol reagent was used to extract RNA from every sample. Amplification of the libraries took two PCR steps, and the second step added a second sample barcode plus Illumina TruSeq adapters. Libraries were sequenced on an Illumina NovaSeq with 2 x 150 bp paired-end reads. In the original analysis: The reads were demultiplexed and collapsed into UMI-guided consensus sequences using migec v1.2.7. Using mixcr v2.1.11, the UMI consensuses were aligned to TRA and TRB V and J templates and assembled into clonotypes. A clonotype was counted as expanded or contracted only if both edgeR and NoisET called the change significant, with noise models trained on biological replicates. edgeR calls used a false discovery rate-adjusted p below 0.01 and a log2 fold-change threshold of 1. As an exploratory analysis of dynamics, max-normalized trajectories of the 1000 most abundant clonotypes were examined by PCA with hierarchical clustering. Separately sequenced CD4+ and CD8+ repertoires were used to assign the CD4 or CD8 phenotype of responding clones. In TCRdb, the public reads were trimmed at Q25 with fastp and aligned with MiXCR, with productive beta chains retained. Entries that share a CDR3 protein sequence are merged under the most common genes and DNA. These V and J calls originate from TCRdb's pipeline instead of the authors' own analysis. In all, the sample holds around 510,000 distinct CDR3 sequences, and about 22% of those were seen once. Around 9.2% of the sample is held by the ten biggest clonotypes.

What the study reported, not specific to this receptor: SARS-CoV-2 specificity was not confirmed for the second-wave clones peaking on day 37. Only a couple of mild cases were covered by the study, and larger cohorts that include severe cases with pre-infection samples were considered necessary. Contracting CD4+ clones were located mainly in the CM and EM memory subsets, whereas CD8+ clones were found to be enriched in EMRA. Some responding clones were found in pre-infection memory, which suggests that pre-existing cross-reactive memory T cells took part in the SARS-CoV-2 response. Balanced CD4/CD8 phenotypes were observed for clones contracting from day 15 to 85, whereas a bias towards CD4+ was observed for a second wave of clones expanding from day 15 to 37.

As encoded in the germline V gene, CDR1 is SGHRS while CDR2 is YFSETQ. V is pruned by 7 bases and J by 5 bases, leaving 10 bases of the junction without a gene match. From the cysteine up to the phenylalanine, the CDR3 has a length of 17 residues. Only the CDR3 region is kept as DNA, spanning 51 bases read in frame from base 1. The sample taken for sequencing was PBMCs or a T cell subset sorted from them (not recorded which). The TCR originated in an adult woman who had mild COVID-19 (a few samples of this study predate the infection). The sample titles of this study are shuffled in the database, so cell type and time point are left out; the donor was told from shared clones. The rearranged segments are TRBV5-1 and TRBJ2-2, and 14 junction bases match TRBD2. The nucleotide sequence reads as follows: TGCGCCAGCGGAAAGGGACTAGCGGGAGTTGGTACCGGGGAGCTGTTTTTT. Its translation reads: CASGKGLAGVGTGELFF.